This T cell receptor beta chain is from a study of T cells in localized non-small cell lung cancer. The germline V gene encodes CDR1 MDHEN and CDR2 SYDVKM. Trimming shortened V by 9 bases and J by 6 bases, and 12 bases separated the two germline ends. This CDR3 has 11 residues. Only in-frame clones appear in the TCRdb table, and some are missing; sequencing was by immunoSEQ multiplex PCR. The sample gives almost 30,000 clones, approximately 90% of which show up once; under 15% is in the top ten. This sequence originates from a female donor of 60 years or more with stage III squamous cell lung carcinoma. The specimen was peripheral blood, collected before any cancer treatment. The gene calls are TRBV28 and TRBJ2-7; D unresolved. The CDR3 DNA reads TGTGCCAGTCAATACCATGGCGAGCAGTACTTC. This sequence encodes CASQYHGEQYF.